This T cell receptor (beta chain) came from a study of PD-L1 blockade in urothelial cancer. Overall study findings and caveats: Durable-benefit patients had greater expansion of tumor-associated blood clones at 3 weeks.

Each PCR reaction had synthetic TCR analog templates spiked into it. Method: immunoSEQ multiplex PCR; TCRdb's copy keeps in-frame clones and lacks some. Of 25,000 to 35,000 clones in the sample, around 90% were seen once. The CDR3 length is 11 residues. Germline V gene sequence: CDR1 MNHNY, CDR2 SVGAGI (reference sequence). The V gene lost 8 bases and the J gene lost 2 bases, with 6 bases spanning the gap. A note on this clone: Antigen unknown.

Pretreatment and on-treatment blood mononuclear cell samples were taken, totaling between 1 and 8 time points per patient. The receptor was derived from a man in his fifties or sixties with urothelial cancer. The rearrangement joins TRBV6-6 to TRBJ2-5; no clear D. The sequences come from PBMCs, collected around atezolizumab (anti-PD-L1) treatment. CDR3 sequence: CASRDQETQYF. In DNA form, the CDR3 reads TGTGCCAGCCGCGATCAAGAGACCCAGTACTTC.